Following are 15 T cell receptor beta chains from one sample sequenced in a study of blood T cell repertoires in COVID-19. This table comes from immunoSEQ multiplex PCR, and its TCRdb copy is limited to in-frame clones, with some not included. The data contain about 380,000 clones, 85% to 90% of them seen just once; the ten biggest clones take up less than 1.5%. Sequenced input: PBMCs or T cells enriched from blood (not recorded which). These TCRs come from a woman between 18 and 29 years old who had recovered from COVID-19.

The gene calls are TRBV19 and TRBJ2-3, with unresolved D. CDR3 length: 15 residues. V lost 0 bases, J lost 6 bases, and 13 bases lay in between. The germline V gene encodes CDR1 LNHDA and CDR2 SQIVND (reference sequence). This CDR3 reads CASSIDGSARDTQYF. Here the CDR3 DNA reads TGTGCCAGTAGTATAGACGGGTCGGCCCGGGATACGCAGTATTTT.

V is TRBV13 and J is TRBJ2-7; 7 bases align to TRBD2. V lost 8 bases to trimming and J lost 2 bases; unmatched junction nucleotides: 6. Germline CDR1 PRHDT, CDR2 FYEKMQ (reference sequence). CDR3 length: 13 amino acids. The CDR3 sequence: CASGMGGAYEQYF. CDR3 sequence (DNA): TGTGCCAGCGGAATGGGGGGGGCCTACGAGCAGTACTTC.

This chain joins TRBV29-1 and TRBJ1-1; D is possibly TRBD1 (5 bases). The V gene lost 7 bases and the J gene lost 0 bases, with 9 bases spanning the gap. CDR3 length equals 12 residues. The germline V gene encodes CDR1 SQVTM and CDR2 ANQGSEA. The CDR3 sequence is CSAGGMNTEAFF. In DNA form, the CDR3 reads TGCAGCGCCGGGGGGATGAACACTGAAGCTTTCTTT.

The rearrangement links TRBV9 to TRBJ2-6; a weak D match, TRBD1 (5 bases). Trimming removed 7 bases from V and 1 base from J, with 15 bases in between. This CDR3 contains 16 residues. Germline V gene data show CDR1 as SGDLS and CDR2 as YYNGEE. The CDR3 sequence is CASRMGPISGANVLTF. CDR3 nucleotides: TGTGCCAGCCGGATGGGGCCGATTTCTGGGGCCAACGTCCTGACTTTC.

V and J are TRBV30 and TRBJ1-2; D is ambiguous. The CDR3 runs to 12 residues. The germline CDR1 and CDR2 sequences are GTSNPN and SVGIG (reference sequence). The V end lost 5 bases, the J end lost 8 bases, and 15 bases lay between the germline ends. DNA for the CDR3: TGTGCCTGGGGCGGAAACTCGGGAGGCTACACCTTC. Amino acid sequence: CAWGGNSGGYTF. Full variable domain (remainder filled in from reference TRBV30 and TRBJ1-2): SQTIHQWPATLVQPVGSPLSLECTVEGTSNPNLYWYRQAAGRGLQLLFYSVGIGQISSEVPQNLSASRPQDRQFILSSKKLLLSDSGFYLCAWGGNSGGYTFGSGTRLTVV.

The rearrangement links TRBV3-1 (or the pseudogene TRBV3-2) to TRBJ2-7; D perhaps matches TRBD2 (6 bases). The V gene lost 4 bases and the J gene lost 1 base, with 14 bases spanning the gap. The CDR3 is 15 residues long. From germline, CDR1 is LGHDT and CDR2 YNNKEL (reference sequence). The DNA for the CDR3 is TGTGCCAGCAGCCCCAACGGAGGGGTATCCTACGAGCAGTACTTC. Translating gives CASSPNGGVSYEQYF.

The gene calls are TRBV24-1 and TRBJ2-7; TRBD1 aligns across 9 bases. This CDR3 has 13 amino acids. The V gene end was trimmed by 7 bases and the J gene end by 3 bases; junction bases not matched to a gene: 3. Germline V gives CDR1 KGHDR, CDR2 SFDVKD. As DNA, the CDR3 is TGTGCCACCAGCCTGGACAGGGGCTACGAGCAGTACTTC. This translates into CATSLDRGYEQYF.

This chain joins TRBV7-3 and TRBJ2-1; tentative D call: TRBD2 (6 bases). Trimming stripped 0 bases from V and 2 bases from J, with 8 bases between. Germline V gives CDR1 SGHTA, CDR2 FQGTGA. This CDR3 has 15 amino acids. In nucleotides, the CDR3 is TGTGCCAGCAGCTTAACGGCGGGGCCCTACAATGAGCAGTTCTTC. Translated, it gives CASSLTAGPYNEQFF.

CDR3 DNA: TGTGCCTGGAGTGTGGCTTCGTCCCGTAATTCACCCCTCCACTTT. Encoded protein: CAWSVASSRNSPLHF. The genes are TRBV30 and TRBJ1-6; D unclear. Per the germline V gene, CDR1 is GTSNPN and CDR2 is SVGIG (reference sequence). The V end lost 0 bases, the J end lost 6 bases, and 12 bases lay between the germline ends. There are 15 residues in the CDR3. The full variable domain, completed using reference TRBV30 and TRBJ1-6, is SQTIHQWPATLVQPVGSPLSLECTVEGTSNPNLYWYRQAAGRGLQLLFYSVGIGQISSEVPQNLSASRPQDRQFILSSKKLLLSDSGFYLCAWSVASSRNSPLHFGNGTRLTVT.

The V and J genes are TRBV6-5 and TRBJ2-3; D is uncertain. The CDR3 totals 13 residues. Germline V gene lookup returns CDR1 MNHEY and CDR2 SVGAGI. The germline V and J ends were trimmed by 8 bases and 7 bases, with 16 bases remaining between them. CDR3 DNA: TGTGCCAGCCCCCTCGTTGTCAGAAATACGCAGTATTTT. It specifies CASPLVVRNTQYF.

V and J are TRBV4-2 and TRBJ2-1; no clear D. The CDR3 contains 16 residues. Germline V gene sequence: CDR1 LGHNA, CDR2 YNFKEQ. Deletions cut 0 bases from V and 4 bases from J, with 13 bases between. The CDR3 region is CASSQDRLGRYNEQFF. The DNA of the CDR3 is TGTGCCAGCAGCCAAGACAGGTTGGGCAGGTACAATGAGCAGTTCTTC.

This clone was seen a few times. The chain combines TRBV9 with TRBJ2-7; 10 bases fit TRBD2. CDR1 is SGDLS, CDR2 YYNGEE, per germline. The V and J ends lost 4 bases and 7 bases, in that order; junction bases with no gene match: 11. This CDR3 is 15 amino acids long. CDR3 DNA: TGTGCCAGCAGCTTCCAAGCGGGGGGGCCCGAGGAGCAGTACTTC. Its protein is CASSFQAGGPEEQYF.

The V gene is TRBV30, the J gene TRBJ2-7; 12 bases match TRBD1. There are 14 residues in the CDR3. CDR1 and CDR2 (germline): GTSNPN, SVGIG (reference sequence). V was clipped by 1 base and J by 6 bases; unmatched bases: 4. This CDR3 is CAWSGDRGLLEQYF. The DNA for the CDR3 is TGTGCCTGGAGTGGGGACAGGGGGCTTCTCGAGCAGTACTTC.

The rearrangement links TRBV5-1 to TRBJ2-3; TRBD1 aligns across 7 bases. V shed 0 bases and J 0 bases; nucleotides not matched to a gene: 1. CDR3 length: 15 amino acids. Germline assignment: CDR1 SGHRS and CDR2 YFSETQ. The CDR3 spells CASSLEQGSTDTQYF. CDR3 nucleotides: TGCGCCAGCAGCTTGGAACAGGGGAGCACAGATACGCAGTATTTT.

The gene calls are TRBV7-3 and TRBJ2-1, with TRBD2 identical over 13 bases. Per germline, CDR1 SGHTA and CDR2 FQGTGA. Germline trimming cut 5 bases from V and 7 bases from J; bases unmatched to any gene: 5. The CDR3 sequence is 15 residues long. The CDR3 coding sequence is TGTGCCAGCAGCCCCGGACTAGCGGGGGTGAATGAGCAGTTCTTC. It specifies CASSPGLAGVNEQFF.